These 15 T cell receptor beta chains originate from one sample sequenced in a study of blood T cell repertoires in COVID-19. The data were produced by immunoSEQ multiplex PCR, yet TCRdb's version contains in-frame clones alone and is incomplete. This sample yields around 130,000 clones, of which around 80% are seen a single time; under 2.5% belongs to the top ten. The sequenced sample consisted of peripheral blood. The source is a man between 65 and 79 years old with acute or convalescent COVID-19.

V gene TRBV9 combines with J gene TRBJ2-7; maybe TRBD1 (5 bases). The germline V and J ends were trimmed by 3 bases and 1 base, with 8 bases remaining between them. Germline V CDR1 and CDR2: SGDLS, YYNGEE. The CDR3 has 13 residues. Here the CDR3 reads CASSEGSSYEQYF. The CDR3 DNA sequence: TGTGCCAGCAGCGAGGGGTCATCCTACGAGCAGTACTTC. The whole variable domain, remainder taken from reference TRBV9 and TRBJ2-7, is DSGVTQTPKHLITATGQRVTLRCSPRSGDLSVYWYQQSLDQGLQFLIQYYNGEERAKGNILERFSAQQFPDLHSELNLSSLELGDSALYFCASSEGSSYEQYFGPGTRLTVT.

This clone was observed a single time. V usage is TRBV9 and J usage is TRBJ2-2; D is possibly TRBD1 (5 bases). V was trimmed by 4 bases and J by 5 bases, leaving 15 bases between them. Germline CDR1 and CDR2: SGDLS and YYNGEE. The CDR3 has 15 residues. As DNA, the CDR3 is TGTGCCAGCAGCCCAACGGATCAGGGAACCGGGGAGCTGTTTTTT. Translating it yields CASSPTDQGTGELFF.

The chain recombines TRBV5-1 with TRBJ1-1; D perhaps matches TRBD1 (6 bases). Trimming pared 0 bases from V and 1 base from J, leaving 10 bases between. The germline gives CDR1 SGHRS, CDR2 YFSETQ. The CDR3 runs to 15 residues. The CDR3 here is CASSLAGAQNTEAFF. In DNA form, the CDR3 reads TGCGCCAGCAGCTTGGCAGGGGCCCAGAACACTGAAGCTTTCTTT.

CDR3 nucleotide sequence: TGTGCCAGCAGCCGAATGACTAGCGGGGGTTACAATGAGCAGTTCTTC. It yields the protein CASSRMTSGGYNEQFF. This chain joins TRBV14 and TRBJ2-1; 12 bases map to TRBD2. The CDR3 is 16 amino acids. Trimming removed 4 bases from V and 4 bases from J; junction bases left unmatched: 5. CDR1 and CDR2 from the germline V gene are SGHDN and FVKESK.

The chain has TRBV6-7 and TRBJ1-5; TRBD1 is a possible D gene (5 bases). TRBV6-7 falls under the ORF class, with uncertain function. The germline V and J ends were trimmed by 10 bases and 3 bases, with 19 bases remaining between them. CDR3 length: 15 residues. The CDR3 region is CAILRGPETNQPQHF. The CDR3 nucleotides read TGTGCCATTCTTAGGGGTCCCGAAACCAATCAGCCCCAGCATTTT.

The chain couples TRBV19 to TRBJ1-4; no clear D gene. The germline V gene encodes CDR1 LNHDA and CDR2 SQIVND (reference sequence). Trimming removed 1 base at V and 5 bases at J, with 11 bases between. The CDR3 is 15 residues long. The DNA of the CDR3 is TGTGCCAGTAGTATAGTGTCCGGGAAAAATGAAAAACTGTTTTTT. This translates into CASSIVSGKNEKLFF. Full variable domain (rest looked up from reference TRBV19 and TRBJ1-4): DGGITQSPKYLFRKEGQNVTLSCEQNLNHDAMYWYRQDPGQGLRLIYYSQIVNDFQKGDIAEGYSVSREKKESFPLTVTSAQKNPTAFYLCASSIVSGKNEKLFFGSGTQLSVL.

V usage is TRBV7-2 and J usage is TRBJ2-1, with TRBD2 identical over 7 bases. J gave up 2 bases and V 2 bases, and 6 bases lay outside the gene matches. Germline loops: CDR1 SGHTA, CDR2 FQGNSA. This CDR3 has 16 residues. The CDR3 DNA follows: TGTGCCAGCAGCTTAAGGCCGGGGGGAACCTACAATGAGCAGTTCTTC. As protein: CASSLRPGGTYNEQFF.

In its sample, this clone was seen a few times. J is TRBJ2-5 and V is TRBV7-9; the D is unclear. V gave up 3 bases and J gave up 5 bases, with 13 bases separating them. The CDR3 runs 14 residues. Germline CDR1 and CDR2: SEHNR and FQNEAQ (reference sequence). The DNA for the CDR3 is TGTGCCAGCAGCTTGGGTGGCGGCGTGGAGACCCAGTACTTC. Translated: CASSLGGGVETQYF.

V is TRBV19 and J is TRBJ1-6; TRBD1 matches at 10 bases. Trimming cost V 3 bases and J 9 bases; bases outside gene matches: 8. This CDR3 is 16 amino acids long. The germline V gene has CDR1 LNHDA and CDR2 SQIVND (reference sequence). In DNA, the CDR3 is TGTGCCAGTAGTATGGGTCCGGGACAGGGGCTTTCACCCCTCCACTTT. Amino acid sequence: CASSMGPGQGLSPLHF.

The chain employs TRBV28 and TRBJ1-5, with 9 bases aligning to TRBD1. The CDR3 has 16 amino acids. Germline CDR1 reads MDHEN; CDR2 reads SYDVKM. J lost 1 base, V lost 7 bases, and 8 bases had no gene match. The CDR3: CASTLSGTGSNQPQHF. CDR3 nucleotide sequence: TGTGCCAGCACCCTCTCCGGGACAGGGAGCAATCAGCCCCAGCATTTT.

The chain has TRBV20-1 and TRBJ2-1, with D possibly TRBD2 on 6 matching bases. The CDR3 runs 11 residues. The germline V gene encodes CDR1 DFQATT and CDR2 SNEGSKA (reference sequence). The CDR3 is CSGGPLNEQFF. The CDR3 DNA reads as TGCAGCGGGGGACCCCTCAATGAGCAGTTCTTC.

DNA for the CDR3: TGTGCCAGCACCTTGGGAGCGGGGTACAATCAGCCCCAGCATTTT. It yields the protein CASTLGAGYNQPQHF. The rearrangement links TRBV2 to TRBJ1-5, with unresolved D. Trimming shortened V by 7 bases and J by 3 bases, and 16 bases separated the two germline ends. Germline CDR1 reads SNHLY; CDR2 reads FYNNEI. The CDR3 length is 15 residues.

The CDR3 DNA reads as TGTGCCATGAAGAGACAGCAGTCCCAAGAGACCCAGTACTTC. It yields the protein CAMKRQQSQETQYF. This chain uses TRBV2 with TRBJ2-5, with a weak D call TRBD1 (5 bases). This CDR3 has 14 residues. V was cut by 10 bases and J by 1 base, with 16 bases left in between. Germline lookup yields CDR1 SNHLY and CDR2 FYNNEI.

CDR3 in amino acids: CARSLTTLVPYEQFF. DNA for the CDR3: TGTGCCAGAAGCCTAACTACCCTCGTCCCCTATGAGCAGTTCTTC. The chain uses TRBV5-3 and TRBJ2-1; no firm D call. TRBV5-3 belongs to the ORF category, with a function that is uncertain. With 4 bases removed from V and 8 bases from J, the gap between germline ends came to 19 bases. The CDR3 totals 15 residues.

The rearrangement joins TRBV2 to TRBJ2-7; 7 nucleotides align to TRBD1. The length of the CDR3 is 14 residues. The junction had 5 bases not matched to a gene; V was cut back by 4 bases and J by 2 bases. The germline V gene encodes CDR1 SNHLY and CDR2 FYNNEI. CDR3 protein: CASSVRTGAYEQYF. CDR3 nucleotides: TGTGCCAGCAGTGTTAGAACAGGGGCCTACGAGCAGTACTTC. Together with reference TRBV2 and TRBJ2-7, the CDR3 gives the full variable domain: EPEVTQTPSHQVTQMGQEVILRCVPISNHLYFYWYRQILGQKVEFLVSFYNNEISEKSEIFDDQFSVERPDGSNFTLKIRSTKLEDSAMYFCASSVRTGAYEQYFGPGTRLTVT.